The rows below give T cell receptor beta chains drawn from one sample of a study of blood T cell repertoires in COVID-19. Clones were sequenced by immunoSEQ multiplex PCR, and TCRdb holds only the in-frame ones, with some missing. In the table there are approximately 190,000 clones, over 80% of which are singletons. Material: peripheral blood. Source of these receptors: a woman aged 40 to 55 with acute or convalescent COVID-19. Each CDR3 is given with its conserved first and last residue. A D gene is named only where the DNA matches it firmly. Size is stated for part of the rows, as once, few or many counts, or as a class when the clone is expanded.

D gene	V gene	J gene	clone size	CDR3 protein	CDR3 DNA
TRBD1	TRBV9	TRBJ1-4	NA	CASSVDTGVEKLFF	TGTGCCAGCAGCGTAGATACAGGGGTGGAAAAACTGTTTTTT
NA	TRBV28	TRBJ1-6	once	CASSFYRRGSYNSPLHF	TGTGCCAGCAGTTTTTACCGTCGGGGGTCCTATAATTCACCCCTCCACTTT
TRBD2	TRBV3-1/TRBV3-2	TRBJ2-5	NA	CASRLGTSGRAETQYF	TGTGCCAGTAGGCTGGGGACTAGCGGGAGGGCAGAGACCCAGTACTTC
TRBD1	TRBV19	TRBJ1-6	few	CASSIGGRGLNSPLHF	TGTGCCAGTAGTATAGGCGGAAGGGGGCTCAATTCACCCCTCCACTTT
TRBD1	TRBV5-1	TRBJ1-2	NA	CASSFQRAYRGGYTF	TGCGCCAGCAGCTTTCAACGGGCCTACAGGGGTGGCTACACCTTC
TRBD2	TRBV9	TRBJ2-1	NA	CASSPSPPLAASYNEQFF	TGTGCCAGCAGCCCTAGTCCCCCTCTAGCGGCCTCCTACAATGAGCAGTTCTTC
TRBD1	TRBV10-3	TRBJ1-2	many	CAISEPGQGFYGYTF	TGTGCCATCAGTGAGCCGGGACAGGGGTTTTATGGCTACACCTTC
NA	TRBV15	TRBJ1-1	NA	CATSWTRNTEAFF	TGTGCCACCAGCTGGACTAGGAACACTGAAGCTTTCTTT
NA	TRBV4-2	TRBJ2-2	NA	CASSFEQGGGTGELFF	TGTGCCAGCAGCTTCGAGCAGGGGGGTGGCACCGGGGAGCTGTTTTTT
NA	TRBV15	TRBJ2-1	NA	CATSRDLTYEQFF	TGTGCCACCAGCAGAGATCTAACCTATGAGCAGTTCTTC
TRBD2	TRBV28	TRBJ2-5	NA	CASSLAGGGETQYF	TGTGCCAGCAGTTTGGCGGGAGGGGGGGAGACCCAGTACTTC
NA	TRBV5-1	TRBJ2-7	once	CASSLARGGEQYF	TGCGCCAGCAGCTTGGCCCGAGGTGGGGAGCAGTACTTC
NA	TRBV23-1	TRBJ1-1	NA	CASSQSTGPPEAFF	TGCGCCAGCAGTCAATCCACAGGGCCCCCTGAAGCTTTCTTT
TRBD1	TRBV6-5	TRBJ1-5	few	CASRNTGGNQPQHF	TGTGCCAGCAGAAATACAGGGGGCAACCAGCCCCAGCATTTT
TRBD1	TRBV6-5	TRBJ1-2	once	CASSREGAAYGYTF	TGTGCCAGCAGTCGTGAGGGGGCGGCCTATGGCTACACCTTC
TRBD2	TRBV7-2	TRBJ2-7	few	CASSQRGPSSYEQYF	TGTGCCAGCAGTCAGCGGGGGCCCAGCTCCTACGAGCAGTACTTC
NA	TRBV6-5	TRBJ1-2	NA	CASSRQGYGYTF	TGTGCCAGCAGCCGTCAGGGGTATGGCTACACCTTC
NA	TRBV18	TRBJ1-2	NA	CASSPPYSYGYTF	TGTGCCAGCTCACCACCGTACAGCTATGGCTACACCTTC
TRBD2	TRBV28	TRBJ2-1	NA	CASTPGLAIDYNEQFF	TGTGCCAGCACGCCCGGACTAGCGATTGACTACAATGAGCAGTTCTTC
TRBD1	TRBV25-1	TRBJ2-7	few	CASTSTGTYEQYF	TGTGCCAGCACCTCGACAGGGACCTACGAGCAGTACTTC
TRBD1	TRBV6-2/TRBV6-3	TRBJ1-5	NA	CASSSRQGISNQPQHF	TGTGCCAGCAGTTCCCGACAGGGGATTAGCAATCAGCCCCAGCATTTT
TRBD1	TRBV18	TRBJ2-7	NA	CASSGTALMEQYF	TGTGCCAGCTCAGGGACAGCTCTCATGGAGCAGTACTTC
TRBD1	TRBV2	TRBJ2-4	NA	CASKGQVGNIQYF	TGTGCCAGCAAAGGACAGGTGGGGAACATTCAGTACTTC
TRBD2	TRBV11-1	TRBJ2-3	NA	CASELAGGLPDTQYF	TGTGCCAGCGAACTAGCGGGAGGATTACCAGATACGCAGTATTTT
NA	TRBV4-1	TRBJ2-7	NA	CASSQAGAGVLDEQYF	TGCGCCAGCAGCCAAGCGGGAGCCGGGGTCCTGGACGAGCAGTACTTC
NA	TRBV3-1/TRBV3-2	TRBJ1-1	few	CASSLEGLTEAFF	TGTGCCAGCAGCCTAGAGGGACTGACTGAAGCTTTCTTT
NA	TRBV7-3	TRBJ1-6	NA	CASSPNYQSPLHF	TGTGCCAGCAGCCCTAACTATCAATCACCCCTCCACTTT
TRBD1	TRBV7-2	TRBJ1-2	NA	CASSFSRGLDGYTF	TGTGCCAGCAGCTTTAGCAGGGGGCTGGATGGCTACACCTTC
NA	TRBV27	TRBJ2-7	NA	CASSSPEGASYEQYF	TGTGCCAGCAGTTCCCCGGAGGGGGCGTCCTACGAGCAGTACTTC
TRBD1	TRBV10-1	TRBJ1-5	NA	CASSFLFTGTELRNDQPQHF	TGCGCCAGCAGTTTTCTGTTTACCGGGACAGAGCTCCGTAACGATCAGCCCCAGCATTTT
NA	TRBV14	TRBJ2-1	NA	CASSQGGLGTTLSYNEQFF	TGTGCCAGCAGCCAAGGTGGGCTCGGGACAACTCTTTCCTACAATGAGCAGTTCTTC
NA	TRBV23-1	TRBJ2-2	NA	CASSQGGHENTNTGELFF	TGCGCCAGCAGTCAGGGGGGGCACGAGAATACGAACACCGGGGAGCTGTTTTTT
TRBD2	TRBV11-2	TRBJ2-5	NA	CASSLLEGLGGSQYF	TGTGCCAGCAGCTTATTGGAGGGACTAGGAGGCAGCCAGTACTTC
NA	TRBV21-1	TRBJ2-1	NA	CASSNSEREQFF	TGTGCCAGCAGCAATTCCGAGAGAGAGCAGTTCTTC
TRBD1	TRBV29-1	TRBJ1-2	NA	CSVATGTYGYTF	TGCAGCGTCGCGACAGGGACCTATGGCTACACCTTC
TRBD2	TRBV3-1/TRBV3-2	TRBJ2-7	NA	CASSLAGGAGGKYEQYF	TGTGCCAGCAGCCTTGCCGGGGGGGCGGGAGGTAAATACGAGCAGTACTTC
TRBD1	TRBV9	TRBJ2-3	NA	CASSGTGGKYF	TGTGCCAGCAGCGGGACAGGGGGGAAGTATTTT
TRBD1	TRBV6-6	TRBJ2-5	NA	CASSQGAETQYF	TGTGCCAGCAGTCAGGGGGCAGAGACCCAGTACTTC
NA	TRBV4-1	TRBJ2-5	NA	CASSQVSSLETQYF	TGCGCCAGCAGCCAAGTTTCTAGTTTAGAGACCCAGTACTTC
TRBD2	TRBV27	TRBJ2-1	NA	CASSYTGGLNEQFF	TGTGCCAGCAGTTACACGGGAGGGTTGAATGAGCAGTTCTTC